Here is one TCR beta chain with its context. The antigen remains undetermined. The sample is drawn from a study of T cells after yellow fever vaccination. Overall study context: When fractions had low cell numbers, they were prepared with SMART-Seq v4 Ultra Low Input. Study results and limitations: Clonotypes appearing in both CD4 and CD8 compartments existed, and their share was small. After the booster, nearly 98% of CD4 and 88% of CD8 primary-response clones were re-detected.

The CDR3 is made up of 16 amino acids. The trim removed 4 bases at V and 5 bases at J, leaving 12 bases unmatched. Germline V gene data show CDR1 as SGHRS and CDR2 as YFSETQ. 5'RACE template switching generated TCR cDNA, adding a universal primer site and UMIs. TCRdb fed the 5' RACE reads into MiXCR, producing one record per CDR3 protein. The table lists approximately 300,000 distinct CDR3 sequences, roughly 10% of them singletons. The TCR was taken from a young man who received the YFV17D yellow fever vaccine. The V call is TRBV5-1, the J call TRBJ2-7; 10 nucleotides match TRBD1. This specimen was CD4+ T cells sorted from PBMCs, taken 45 days after the yellow fever booster vaccination. CDR3 sequence reads: CASSLEGRDRGNEQYF. CDR3 nucleotide sequence: TGCGCCAGCAGCCTAGAGGGAAGGGACAGGGGCAACGAGCAGTACTTC.